This TCR beta chain stems from a study of blood T cell repertoires in COVID-19. Across the study: PBMCs, B-cell-depleted T cells, or T cells were the source of the cDNA or gDNA that made up the material.

V was clipped by 5 bases and J by 6 bases, with 11 bases between them. In germline, CDR1 is SEHNR, CDR2 FQNEAQ (reference sequence). The CDR3 consists of 12 residues. Libraries were prepared by immunoSEQ multiplex PCR; TCRdb keeps only in-frame clonotypes and omits some of them. The table lists about 35,000 clones, about nine tenths of them singletons. The chain recombines TRBV7-9 with TRBJ2-7; maybe TRBD1 (5 bases). This clonotype was obtained from an elderly man with active COVID-19. Sequencing was carried out using peripheral blood. The CDR3 DNA is TGTGCCAGCAGCCCGTACCAGGGCGAGCAGTACTTC. This translates into CASSPYQGEQYF. Full variable domain (rest looked up from reference TRBV7-9 and TRBJ2-7): DTGVSQNPRHKITKRGQNVTFRCDPISEHNRLYWYRQTLGQGPEFLTYFQNEAQLEKSRLLSDRFSAERPKGSFSTLEIQRTEQGDSAMYLCASSPYQGEQYFGPGTRLTVT.